This T cell receptor beta chain was captured by sequencing in a study of human thymus T cells. This CDR3 spans 15 amino acids. The V gene's germline CDR1 is MDHEN and CDR2 SYDVKM. The trim removed 3 bases at V and 1 base at J, leaving 1 base unmatched. Data came from immunoSEQ multiplex PCR; TCRdb stores just in-frame clones and leaves some out. The profile shows about 50,000 clones, roughly 94% of them singletons. The sequence derives from a girl less than two years old with a congenital heart defect but otherwise immunologically healthy. The genes are TRBV28 and TRBJ2-1; 9 bases are shared with TRBD2. The sample consisted of blood. The CDR3 loop is CASSFLAGSYNEQFF. DNA for the CDR3: TGTGCCAGCAGTTTTCTAGCGGGGTCCTACAATGAGCAGTTCTTC.